Below are 22 T cell receptor beta chains sequenced from a single sample in a study of blood T cell repertoires in COVID-19. Only in-frame clones appear in the TCRdb table, and some are missing; sequencing was by immunoSEQ multiplex PCR. The sample holds some 240,000 clones, approximately 88% seen once. Sequencing was done on a sample of peripheral blood. The receptors derive from a woman aged 70 to 79 with COVID-19, enrolled during active disease.

The gene calls are TRBV4-2 and TRBJ2-5; TRBD2 matches at 7 bases. The germline V gene encodes CDR1 LGHNA and CDR2 YNFKEQ. Trimming cost V 0 bases and J 5 bases; bases outside gene matches: 18. The CDR3 contains 19 residues. CDR3 region: CASSQDVVRASGGQETQYF. The CDR3 DNA is TGTGCCAGCAGCCAAGATGTAGTACGGGCTAGCGGCGGCCAGGAGACCCAGTACTTC.

This chain links TRBV27 with TRBJ1-5; 9 bases map to TRBD1. Germline loops: CDR1 MNHEY, CDR2 SMNVEV (reference sequence). The CDR3 has 15 residues. V shed 4 bases, J shed 3 bases, and the junction held 4 bases outside the gene matches. In nucleotides, the CDR3 is TGTGCCAGCAGTTCACAGGGGGCGGACAATCAGCCCCAGCATTTT. Translation gives CASSSQGADNQPQHF.

The chain recombines TRBV28 with TRBJ2-2; D is possibly TRBD2 (5 bases). Trimming stripped 8 bases from V and 7 bases from J, with 8 bases between. Germline CDR1 is MDHEN and CDR2 is SYDVKM. CDR3 length: 11 residues. In DNA, the CDR3 is TGTGCCAGCGGGAGATACGGGGAGCTGTTTTTT. This sequence encodes CASGRYGELFF.

The chain couples TRBV10-3 to TRBJ2-3, with 7 nucleotides matching TRBD2. This CDR3 contains 13 residues. The V segment lost 10 bases and the J segment 5 bases; nucleotides outside the gene matches: 9. From germline, CDR1 is ENHRY and CDR2 SYGVKD. CDR3 amino acids: CARKGLVEDTQYF. The CDR3 DNA reads as TGTGCCAGAAAAGGACTAGTGGAAGATACGCAGTATTTT.

The chain is built from TRBV6-6 and TRBJ1-5; the D is unclear. Trimming stripped 2 bases from V and 2 bases from J, with 13 bases between. Germline CDR1 is MNHNY and CDR2 is SVGAGI (reference sequence). The CDR3 contains 16 residues. The DNA for the CDR3 is TGTGCCAGCAGTTACATTTCGGGGATGGGCAATCAGCCCCAGCATTTT. Its protein product is CASSYISGMGNQPQHF.

The rearrangement joins TRBV5-1 to TRBJ2-6; 7 bases match TRBD1. CDR3 length: 18 amino acids. Germline-derived CDR1 and CDR2 are SGHRS and YFSETQ. V lost 0 bases, J lost 2 bases, and 8 bases stayed unmatched. As DNA, the CDR3 is TGCGCCAGCAGCTTGGCCCTGACAGGGTCGACTGGGGCCAACGTCCTGACTTTC. It is translated as CASSLALTGSTGANVLTF. Variable domain in full (rest from reference TRBV5-1 and TRBJ2-6): KAGVTQTPRYLIKTRGQQVTLSCSPISGHRSVSWYQQTPGQGLQFLFEYFSETQRNKGNFPGRFSGRQFSNSRSEMNVSTLELGDSALYLCASSLALTGSTGANVLTFGAGSRLTVL.

The V call is TRBV2, the J call TRBJ1-1; no clear D. The CDR3 consists of 14 residues. CDR1 and CDR2 from the germline V gene are SNHLY and FYNNEI. Trimming cost V 3 bases and J 3 bases, with 11 bases left between them. This CDR3 reads CASSELEGDTEAFF. For the CDR3, the DNA is TGTGCCAGCAGTGAGCTAGAGGGAGACACTGAAGCTTTCTTT.

This chain links TRBV3-1 (or the pseudogene TRBV3-2) with TRBJ1-1; 7 bases line up with TRBD1. CDR3 length: 14 residues. Germline values: CDR1 LGHDT, CDR2 YNNKEL (reference sequence). V was pared by 3 bases and J by 2 bases, with 3 bases of the junction left unmatched. CDR3 coding DNA: TGTGCCAGCAGCCAGGCAGGGGGAAACACTGAAGCTTTCTTT. This encodes CASSQAGGNTEAFF.

The chain carries TRBV11-3 and TRBJ2-7; perhaps TRBD2 as D (6 bases). This CDR3 is built from 14 residues. Germline CDR1 SGHNT, CDR2 YENEEA. V was trimmed by 2 bases and J by 4 bases, leaving 12 bases between them. The CDR3, as DNA: TGTGCCAGCAGCTTACGTGCCGGAGGGTACGAGCAGTACTTC. Its translation is CASSLRAGGYEQYF.

This clone has a handful of counts. V gene TRBV11-3 combines with J gene TRBJ1-3; D is unresolved. V gave up 1 base and J gave up 2 bases, with 9 bases separating them. The CDR3 sequence is 15 residues long. Germline V gene lookup returns CDR1 SGHNT and CDR2 YENEEA. The CDR3 is CASSLAQEAGNTIYF. The CDR3 DNA sequence: TGTGCCAGCAGCTTAGCGCAGGAGGCTGGAAACACCATATATTTT.

The rearrangement links TRBV2 to TRBJ2-1, with D possibly being TRBD1 (5 bases). CDR1 and CDR2 from the germline V gene are SNHLY and FYNNEI. This CDR3 has 14 amino acids. V lost 6 bases, J lost 6 bases, and 15 bases lay in between. The CDR3 sequence: CASRAQTGINEQFF. The DNA of the CDR3 is TGTGCCAGCAGAGCACAAACAGGAATCAATGAGCAGTTCTTC.

This clone was counted once. The rearrangement links TRBV27 to TRBJ2-1, with a tentative D call TRBD1 (6 bases). Germline-derived CDR1 and CDR2 are MNHEY and SMNVEV (reference sequence). V was trimmed by 7 bases and J by 6 bases, leaving 19 bases between them. The CDR3 consists of 15 residues. The CDR3 protein is CASTLGQNPSNEQFF. As DNA, the CDR3 is TGTGCCAGCACCCTTGGACAGAACCCCTCCAATGAGCAGTTCTTC.

On this clone itself: This specimen includes other DNA sequences encoding the same CDR3. The chain couples TRBV11-2 to TRBJ2-2; TRBD2 matches at 11 bases. The CDR3 spans 16 residues. V trimming: 1 base; J trimming: 5 bases; junction bases outside the gene matches: 3. Germline CDR1 and CDR2: SGHAT and FQNNGV. The CDR3 is CASSLGLAGGTGELFF. Here the CDR3 DNA reads TGTGCCAGCAGCTTAGGCCTAGCGGGAGGAACCGGGGAGCTGTTTTTT.

The chain employs TRBV10-3 and TRBJ1-1, with a weak D call TRBD1 (5 bases). CDR1 is ENHRY and CDR2 is SYGVKD in the germline V gene. The CDR3 spans 14 residues. V was clipped by 4 bases and J by 3 bases, with 12 bases between them. In nucleotides, the CDR3 is TGTGCCATCAGTGTTCAGGGTACGGACACTGAAGCTTTCTTT. Amino acid sequence: CAISVQGTDTEAFF.

The chain combines TRBV9 with TRBJ2-2; 8 nucleotides agree with TRBD1. Per germline, CDR1 SGDLS and CDR2 YYNGEE. This CDR3 has 15 residues. V was clipped by 3 bases and J by 8 bases; unmatched bases: 9. The CDR3 DNA follows: TGTGCCAGCAGCGACCCTCTCAGGGGGCTGGGGGAGCTGTTTTTT. It codes for CASSDPLRGLGELFF.

V gene TRBV3-1 (or the pseudogene TRBV3-2) combines with J gene TRBJ2-1; TRBD2 aligns across 8 bases. Germline V gene data show CDR1 as LGHDT and CDR2 as YNNKEL (reference sequence). The CDR3 is made up of 13 amino acids. V shed 0 bases, J shed 16 bases, and the junction held 8 bases outside the gene matches. The CDR3 loop is CASSQDSRTSCFF. CDR3 sequence (DNA): TGTGCCAGCAGCCAAGATAGCCGGACTAGCTGTTTCTTC.

The rearrangement joins TRBV19 to TRBJ2-1, with D possibly matching TRBD2 (5 bases). Trimming stripped 7 bases from V and 5 bases from J, with 12 bases between. CDR1 and CDR2 (germline): LNHDA, SQIVND (reference sequence). This CDR3 region has 13 residues. The CDR3 loop reads CASTSQNNNEQFF. DNA for the CDR3: TGTGCCAGTACTAGCCAAAATAACAATGAGCAGTTCTTC. Filled out from reference TRBV19 and TRBJ2-1, the complete variable domain reads DGGITQSPKYLFRKEGQNVTLSCEQNLNHDAMYWYRQDPGQGLRLIYYSQIVNDFQKGDIAEGYSVSREKKESFPLTVTSAQKNPTAFYLCASTSQNNNEQFFGPGTRLTVL.

This clone turned up a few times. The chain carries TRBV6-1 and TRBJ1-4, with unresolved D. The CDR3 totals 16 residues. Trimming took off 3 bases at V and 3 bases at J, with 14 bases between the two ends. The germline V gene has CDR1 MNHNS and CDR2 SASEGT. The DNA of the CDR3 is TGTGCCAGCAGTGAGACTCCCGTCCCGCCTAATGAAAAACTGTTTTTT. This encodes CASSETPVPPNEKLFF.

This chain links TRBV30 with TRBJ2-1, with D possibly matching TRBD2 (6 bases). Per germline, CDR1 GTSNPN and CDR2 SVGIG (reference sequence). V was shortened by 4 bases and J by 1 base, with 11 bases between the two germline ends. The CDR3 loop spans 14 amino acids. CDR3 sequence reads: CAWMAGSSYNEQFF. The CDR3 region has the DNA TGTGCCTGGATGGCGGGAAGTTCCTACAATGAGCAGTTCTTC.

V is TRBV6-5 and J is TRBJ1-1; tentatively, D is TRBD1 (5 bases). From germline, CDR1 is MNHEY and CDR2 SVGAGI. The germline V and J ends were trimmed by 6 bases and 1 base, with 12 bases remaining between them. This CDR3 has 14 residues. The CDR3 loop is CASREGLWNTEAFF. CDR3 sequence (DNA): TGTGCCAGCAGAGAGGGACTTTGGAACACTGAAGCTTTCTTT.

The V call is TRBV5-4, the J call TRBJ2-5, with 12 bases matching TRBD2. This CDR3 is built from 16 residues. The J segment lost 7 bases and the V segment lost 7 bases, leaving 14 bases of the junction unmatched. CDR1 is SGHNT and CDR2 is YYREEE in the germline V gene (reference sequence). The CDR3: CASGPPSSGRAGTQYF. The CDR3 bases are TGTGCCAGCGGCCCGCCCTCTAGCGGGAGGGCCGGGACCCAGTACTTC.

The rearrangement joins TRBV24-1 to TRBJ1-5; D might be TRBD1 (6 bases). Trimming stripped 6 bases from V and 7 bases from J, with 12 bases between. The CDR3 sequence is 13 residues long. Germline CDR1 is KGHDR and CDR2 is SFDVKD. CDR3 nucleotide sequence: TGTGCCACCAGTAGGGGGGGGGACCAGCCCCAGCATTTT. Residues: CATSRGGDQPQHF.